This record looks at one T cell receptor (beta chain) sequence and its context. This specimen belongs to a study of T-cell memory formation after mild COVID-19. Trimming stripped 4 bases from V and 2 bases from J, with 10 bases between. Germline CDR1 is SGHTA and CDR2 is FQGNSA. The CDR3 sequence is 14 residues long. One entry per CDR3 protein, called by TCRdb with MiXCR from the 5' RACE reads. The sample lists about 290,000 distinct CDR3 sequences; about 16% were seen once. The sequence came from a man between 18 and 29 years old who had mild COVID-19 (a few samples of this study predate the infection). Cell type and time point are not known. Sequencing was carried out using PBMCs or a T cell subset sorted from them (not recorded which). The J gene is TRBJ2-3, the V gene TRBV7-2, with D hard to call. CDR3 bases: TGTGCCAGCAGCTGGGCACAGCCCACAGATACGCAGTATTTT. As protein: CASSWAQPTDTQYF.